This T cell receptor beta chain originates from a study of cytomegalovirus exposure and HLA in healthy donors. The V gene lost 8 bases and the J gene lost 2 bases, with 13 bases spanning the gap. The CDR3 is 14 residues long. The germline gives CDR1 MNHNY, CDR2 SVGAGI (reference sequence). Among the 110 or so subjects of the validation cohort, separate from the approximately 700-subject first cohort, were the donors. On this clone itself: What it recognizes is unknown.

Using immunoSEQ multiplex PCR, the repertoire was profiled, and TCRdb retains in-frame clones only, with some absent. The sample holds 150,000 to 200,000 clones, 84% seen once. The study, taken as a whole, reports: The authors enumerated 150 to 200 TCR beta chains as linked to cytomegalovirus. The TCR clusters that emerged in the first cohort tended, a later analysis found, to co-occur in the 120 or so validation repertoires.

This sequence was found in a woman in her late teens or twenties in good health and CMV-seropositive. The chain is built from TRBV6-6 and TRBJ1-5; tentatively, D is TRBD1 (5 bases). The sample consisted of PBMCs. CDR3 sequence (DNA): TGTGCCAGCCGACTTCCGGGGGGCAATCAGCCCCAGCATTTT. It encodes CASRLPGGNQPQHF.